This TCR beta chain was captured in a study of glioma-infiltrating T cells after dendritic cell vaccination. The CDR3 runs 15 residues. TCRdb's copy holds only in-frame clones and misses some; the assay was immunoSEQ multiplex PCR. The repertoire consists of about 64,000 clones, with more than 75% occurring once and the leading ten covering 9% to 10%. The clonotype originates from a human donor with glioblastoma. The chain recombines TRBV7-5 with TRBJ1-5; TRBD1 reflects the table's D call only, with no check against the DNA. TRBV7-5 is noted as a pseudogene. Sequenced here: blood, sampled before dendritic cell vaccination. Here the CDR3 reads CARSYLVQGRQPQHF. The DNA of the CDR3 is TGTGCCAGAAGCTACCTTGTGCAGGGTCGTCAGCCCCAGCATTTT.